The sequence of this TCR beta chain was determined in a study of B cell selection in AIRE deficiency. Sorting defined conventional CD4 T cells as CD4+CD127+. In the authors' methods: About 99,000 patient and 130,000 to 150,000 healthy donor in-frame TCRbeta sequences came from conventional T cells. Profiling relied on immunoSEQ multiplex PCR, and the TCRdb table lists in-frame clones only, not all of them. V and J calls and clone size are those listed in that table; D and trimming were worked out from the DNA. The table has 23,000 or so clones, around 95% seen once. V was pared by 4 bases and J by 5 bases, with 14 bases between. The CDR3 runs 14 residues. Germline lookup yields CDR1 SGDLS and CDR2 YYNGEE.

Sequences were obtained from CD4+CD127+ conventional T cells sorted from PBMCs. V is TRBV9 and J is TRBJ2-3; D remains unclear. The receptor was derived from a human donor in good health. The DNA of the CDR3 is TGTGCCAGCAGCCCGTACCTACCAGGAGATACGCAGTATTTT. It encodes CASSPYLPGDTQYF.